This T cell receptor (beta chain) was found in a study of T cell responses to AZD1222 COVID-19 vaccine. Study findings and constraints: Spike-specific TCR breadth and depth were elevated following two AZD1222 doses. Donors were mostly white British, more females; clonal diversity possibly underestimated. Spike regions recognized by vaccine-associated CD4 TCRs spanned the protein, led by 160-218 and 743-854. Only 5 or 6 people who got AZD1222 tested seropositive at baseline.

A note on this clone: The antigen is not known.

V dropped 2 bases and J dropped 5 bases, with 9 bases sitting between them. Germline assignment: CDR1 SNHLY and CDR2 FYNNEI. The length of the CDR3 is 13 residues. Using immunoSEQ multiplex PCR, the repertoire was profiled, and TCRdb retains in-frame clones only, with some absent. The table has roughly 140,000 clones, over 75% seen once. The receptor was derived from an adult in good health. Sequencing was performed on peripheral blood, taken on day 0 of AZD1222 vaccination. The chain joins TRBV2 to TRBJ1-1; no clear D. The CDR3 DNA sequence: TGTGCCAGCAGTGAATGGCTCCCTACTGAAGCTTTCTTT. Its protein product is CASSEWLPTEAFF.